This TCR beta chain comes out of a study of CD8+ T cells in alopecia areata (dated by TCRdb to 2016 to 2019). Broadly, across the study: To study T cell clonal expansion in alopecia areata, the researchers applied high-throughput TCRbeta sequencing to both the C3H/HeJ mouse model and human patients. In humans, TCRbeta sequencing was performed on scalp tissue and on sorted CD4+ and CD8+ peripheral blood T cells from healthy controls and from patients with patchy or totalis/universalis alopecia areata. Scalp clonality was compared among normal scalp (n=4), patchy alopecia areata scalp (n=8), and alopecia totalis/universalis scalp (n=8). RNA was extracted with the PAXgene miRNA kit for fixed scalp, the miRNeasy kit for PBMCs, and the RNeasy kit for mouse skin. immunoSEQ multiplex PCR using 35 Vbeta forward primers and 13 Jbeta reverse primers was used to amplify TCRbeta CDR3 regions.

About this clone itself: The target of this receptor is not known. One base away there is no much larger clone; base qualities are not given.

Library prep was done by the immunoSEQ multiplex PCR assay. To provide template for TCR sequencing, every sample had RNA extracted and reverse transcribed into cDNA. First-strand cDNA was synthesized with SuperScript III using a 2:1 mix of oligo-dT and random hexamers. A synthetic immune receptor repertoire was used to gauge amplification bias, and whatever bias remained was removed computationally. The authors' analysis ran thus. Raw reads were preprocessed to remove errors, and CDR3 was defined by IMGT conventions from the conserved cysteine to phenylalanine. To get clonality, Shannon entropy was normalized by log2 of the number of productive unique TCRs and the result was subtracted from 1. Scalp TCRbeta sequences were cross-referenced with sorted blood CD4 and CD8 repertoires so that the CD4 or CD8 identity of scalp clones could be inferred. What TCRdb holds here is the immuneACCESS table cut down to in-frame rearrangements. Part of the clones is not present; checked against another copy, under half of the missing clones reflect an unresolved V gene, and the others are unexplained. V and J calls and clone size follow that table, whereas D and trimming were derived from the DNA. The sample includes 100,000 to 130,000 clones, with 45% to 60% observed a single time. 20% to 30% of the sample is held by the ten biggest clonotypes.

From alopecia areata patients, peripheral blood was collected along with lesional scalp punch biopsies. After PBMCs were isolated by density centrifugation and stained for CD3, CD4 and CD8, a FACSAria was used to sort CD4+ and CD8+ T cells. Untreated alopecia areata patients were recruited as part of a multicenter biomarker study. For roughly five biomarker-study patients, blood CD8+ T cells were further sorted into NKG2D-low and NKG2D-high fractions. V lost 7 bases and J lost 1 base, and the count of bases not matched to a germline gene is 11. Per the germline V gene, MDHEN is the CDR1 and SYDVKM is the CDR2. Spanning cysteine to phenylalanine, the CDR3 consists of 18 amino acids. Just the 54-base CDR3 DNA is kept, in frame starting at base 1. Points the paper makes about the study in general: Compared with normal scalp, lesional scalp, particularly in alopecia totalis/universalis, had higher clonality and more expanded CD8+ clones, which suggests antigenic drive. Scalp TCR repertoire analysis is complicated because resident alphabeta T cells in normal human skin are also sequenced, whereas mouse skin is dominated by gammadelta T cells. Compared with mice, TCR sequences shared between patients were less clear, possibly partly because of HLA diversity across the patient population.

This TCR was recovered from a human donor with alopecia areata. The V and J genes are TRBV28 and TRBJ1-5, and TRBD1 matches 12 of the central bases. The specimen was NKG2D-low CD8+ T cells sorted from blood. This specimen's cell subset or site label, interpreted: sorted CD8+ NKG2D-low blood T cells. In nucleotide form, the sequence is TGTGCCAGCACCCCCAGGGACAGGGGGCGATGGAGCAATCAGCCCCAGCATTTT. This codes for CASTPRDRGRWSNQPQHF.